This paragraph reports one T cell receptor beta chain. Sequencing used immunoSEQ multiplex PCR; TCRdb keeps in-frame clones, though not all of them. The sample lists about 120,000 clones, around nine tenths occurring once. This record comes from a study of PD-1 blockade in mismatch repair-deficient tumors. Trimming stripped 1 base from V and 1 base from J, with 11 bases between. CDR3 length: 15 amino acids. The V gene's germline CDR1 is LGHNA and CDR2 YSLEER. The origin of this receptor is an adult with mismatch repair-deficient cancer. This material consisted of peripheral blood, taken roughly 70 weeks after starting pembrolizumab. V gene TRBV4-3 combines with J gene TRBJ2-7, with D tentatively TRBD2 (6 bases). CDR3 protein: CASSQAAGRSYEQYF. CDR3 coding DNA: TGCGCCAGCAGCCAAGCTGCGGGGCGGTCCTACGAGCAGTACTTC.